These 20 T cell receptor beta chains were all obtained from the same sample, sequenced in a study of cytomegalovirus exposure and HLA in healthy donors. The PCR ran on 60 Vbeta and 13 Jbeta primers. Measured with immunoSEQ multiplex PCR; TCRdb has only the in-frame clones, and not every one. The top ten hold around 2.1% of the sample, which has 100,000 to 120,000 clones, 70% to 80% seen once. Sequenced input: PBMCs. All receptors come from a man aged 25 to 40 in good health and CMV-seronegative.

The rearrangement links TRBV4-3 to TRBJ2-3, with D possibly matching TRBD2 (7 bases). Trimming removed 1 base at V and 6 bases at J, with 17 bases between. This CDR3 has 16 amino acids. CDR1 and CDR2 from the germline V gene are LGHNA and YSLEER. The CDR3: CASSQGGGAGLDTQYF. The CDR3 bases are TGCGCCAGCAGCCAAGGTGGGGGGGCGGGTTTGGATACGCAGTATTTT.

This sequence joins TRBV9 and TRBJ2-2, with TRBD2 identical over 7 bases. Germline values: CDR1 SGDLS, CDR2 YYNGEE. V lost 0 bases to trimming and J lost 1 base; unmatched junction nucleotides: 3. The CDR3 runs 16 residues. The CDR3 spells CASSVARGWNTGELFF. The CDR3 DNA is TGTGCCAGCAGCGTAGCGCGGGGGTGGAACACCGGGGAGCTGTTTTTT.

This clone was observed once. V is TRBV27 and J is TRBJ2-7; D is uncertain. The V end was cut by 2 bases, the J end by 2 bases, with 10 bases between. CDR3 length: 14 amino acids. CDR1 and CDR2 (germline): MNHEY, SMNVEV (reference sequence). In nucleotides, the CDR3 is TGTGCCAGCAGTTTAACCAGGCGCCCCTACGAGCAGTACTTC. It specifies CASSLTRRPYEQYF.

The chain employs TRBV19 and TRBJ1-3; D remains unclear. Looked up from germline, CDR1 is LNHDA and CDR2 is SQIVND (reference sequence). This CDR3 has 12 residues. V was shortened by 5 bases and J by 4 bases, with 6 bases between the two germline ends. CDR3: CASSPQGNTIYF. The CDR3 coding sequence is TGTGCCAGTAGTCCTCAGGGAAACACCATATATTTT.

The genes are TRBV2 and TRBJ1-5; unclear D gene. Trimming stripped 5 bases from V and 0 bases from J, with 5 bases between. The CDR3 extends over 13 amino acids. Per germline, CDR1 SNHLY and CDR2 FYNNEI. The CDR3, as DNA: TGTGCCAGCAGTTTTTATAGCAATCAGCCCCAGCATTTT. Its translation: CASSFYSNQPQHF.

This clone was recorded only once. This chain connects TRBV6-5 to TRBJ2-5; 8 bases line up with TRBD2. V lost 2 bases, J lost 4 bases, and 9 bases stayed unmatched. Germline values: CDR1 MNHEY, CDR2 SVGAGI. This CDR3 region has 16 residues. CDR3 loop: CASSYGLAGSRETQYF. The CDR3 region has the DNA TGTGCCAGCAGTTACGGGCTAGCGGGTTCTAGAGAGACCCAGTACTTC.

The CDR3 DNA reads as TGTGCCAGTAGTCCACGGACAGGGGCTGGTCAGCCCCAGCATTTT. This sequence encodes CASSPRTGAGQPQHF. The rearrangement joins TRBV19 to TRBJ1-5; the match to TRBD1 covers 9 bases. Germline V gene data show CDR1 as LNHDA and CDR2 as SQIVND (reference sequence). The CDR3 is 15 amino acids. V dropped 5 bases and J dropped 6; count of bases not matched to a gene: 8.

The table lists this clone with many counts. An end of the junction differs from the germline gene, which may be a read error. The V call is TRBV6-5, the J call TRBJ2-1; D is possibly TRBD1 (5 bases). Germline CDR1 reads MNHEY; CDR2 reads SVGAGI. This CDR3 region has 15 residues. This CDR3 is CASSYGKGQGTSYLF. CDR3 coding DNA: TGTGCCAGCAGTTACGGTAAAGGTCAGGGAACGAGTTACCTCTTC.

This chain uses TRBV28 with TRBJ1-2; D is perhaps TRBD1 (6 bases). The CDR3 spans 13 residues. Germline lookup yields CDR1 MDHEN and CDR2 SYDVKM. The ends were cut back, 8 bases at V and 0 bases at J, with 10 bases in the middle. The CDR3 region has the DNA TGTGCCAGCGGGGACACCTCTAACTATGGCTACACCTTC. It specifies CASGDTSNYGYTF.

This clone turned up a few times. The chain joins TRBV6-5 to TRBJ2-7; 12 nucleotides agree with TRBD1. Unmatched junction bases numbered 5, after V lost 6 bases and J lost 5 bases. The length of the CDR3 is 14 residues. Per the germline V gene, CDR1 is MNHEY and CDR2 is SVGAGI. The CDR3 loop is CASSPGTGGHEQYF. The CDR3 region has the DNA TGTGCCAGCAGCCCCGGGACAGGGGGCCACGAGCAGTACTTC.

The chain is built from TRBV25-1 and TRBJ1-5; the match to TRBD1 covers 7 bases. Germline-derived CDR1 and CDR2 are MGHDK and SYGVNS. The CDR3 contains 13 residues. Trimming removed 3 bases from V and 5 bases from J; junction bases left unmatched: 1. The CDR3: CASSETGYQPQHF. In DNA form, the CDR3 reads TGTGCCAGCAGTGAGACAGGGTATCAGCCCCAGCATTTT.

The chain is built from TRBV7-3 and TRBJ2-5; 8 nucleotides match TRBD2. The germline V gene has CDR1 SGHTA and CDR2 FQGTGA. V trimming: 2 bases; J trimming: 4 bases; junction bases outside the gene matches: 0. The CDR3 consists of 13 residues. In DNA form, the CDR3 reads TGTGCCAGCAGCTTACGGGAGGGAGAGACCCAGTACTTC. Translating gives CASSLREGETQYF.

The CDR3 sequence is CASSLPGTSNEKLFF. The CDR3 bases are TGTGCCAGCAGTCTACCCGGGACAAGTAATGAAAAACTGTTTTTT. The V call is TRBV28, the J call TRBJ1-4; D is perhaps TRBD1 (6 bases). Germline lookup yields CDR1 MDHEN and CDR2 SYDVKM. This CDR3 has 15 residues. With 5 bases removed from V and 4 bases from J, the gap between germline ends came to 14 bases.

This clone was seen more than once but under ten times. The chain recombines TRBV4-3 with TRBJ2-7, with a possible D match to TRBD1 (5 bases). Germline assignment: CDR1 LGHNA and CDR2 YSLEER. CDR3 length: 14 residues. V was clipped by 4 bases and J by 13 bases, with 23 bases between them. CDR3 in amino acids: CASSLLSIRGPFYF. CDR3 sequence (DNA): TGCGCCAGCAGCCTCCTATCTATTAGGGGCCCTTTTTACTTC.

This clone was detected a few times. The V gene is TRBV2, the J gene TRBJ2-7; 7 bases fit TRBD1. This CDR3 is 12 amino acids long. In germline, CDR1 is SNHLY, CDR2 FYNNEI. CDR3 loop: CVSWGQPYEQYF. The DNA for the CDR3 is TGTGTCTCGTGGGGACAGCCTTACGAGCAGTACTTC. The full variable domain, its missing parts supplied by reference TRBV2 and TRBJ2-7, is EPEVTQTPSHQVTQMGQEVILRCVPISNHLYFYWYRQILGQKVEFLVSFYNNEISEKSEIFDDQFSVERPDGSNFTLKIRSTKLEDSAMYFCVSWGQPYEQYFGPGTRLTVT.

V is TRBV7-9 and J is TRBJ1-2; D is undetermined. Germline V gene sequence: CDR1 SEHNR, CDR2 FQNEAQ (reference sequence). The CDR3 consists of 16 residues. V was trimmed by 1 base and J by 2 bases, leaving 14 bases between them. CDR3 bases: TGTGCCAGCAGCTTAGGATGGCGGCCGCCAAACTATGGCTACACCTTC. Translated: CASSLGWRPPNYGYTF.

CDR3 DNA sequence: TGTGCCATCAAGGAAGGACTAGCGTACGAGACCCAGTACTTC. Residues: CAIKEGLAYETQYF. V and J are TRBV10-3 and TRBJ2-5; 9 bases fit TRBD2. There are 14 residues in the CDR3. The junction had 8 bases not matched to a gene; V was cut back by 7 bases and J by 5 bases. CDR1 ENHRY and CDR2 SYGVKD come from the germline V gene.

This clone was observed a few times. This chain joins TRBV6-5 and TRBJ2-1; D remains ambiguous. Germline V gene sequence: CDR1 MNHEY, CDR2 SVGAGI. The CDR3 has 12 amino acids. The V gene lost 6 bases and the J gene lost 4 bases, with 7 bases spanning the gap. The DNA for the CDR3 is TGTGCCAGCAGCCGACTGTACAATGAGCAGTTCTTC. Translating gives CASSRLYNEQFF.

This chain connects TRBV18 to TRBJ1-5; TRBD1 matches 9 bases. The CDR3 loop spans 19 amino acids. The V segment lost 3 bases and the J segment 1 base; nucleotides outside the gene matches: 13. CDR1 and CDR2 from the germline V gene are KGHSH and LQKENI. The CDR3 here is CASSPFPGQGGRSNQPQHF. CDR3 nucleotides: TGTGCCAGCTCACCGTTCCCGGGACAGGGAGGAAGGAGCAATCAGCCCCAGCATTTT.

The rearrangement links TRBV30 to TRBJ2-2; 9 positions agree with TRBD1. The length of the CDR3 is 14 residues. The germline V gene encodes CDR1 GTSNPN and CDR2 SVGIG (reference sequence). Trimming removed 7 bases from V and 2 bases from J; junction bases left unmatched: 5. CDR3 loop: CASRTGANTGELFF. The DNA of the CDR3 is TGTGCCTCGAGGACAGGGGCAAACACCGGGGAGCTGTTTTTT.